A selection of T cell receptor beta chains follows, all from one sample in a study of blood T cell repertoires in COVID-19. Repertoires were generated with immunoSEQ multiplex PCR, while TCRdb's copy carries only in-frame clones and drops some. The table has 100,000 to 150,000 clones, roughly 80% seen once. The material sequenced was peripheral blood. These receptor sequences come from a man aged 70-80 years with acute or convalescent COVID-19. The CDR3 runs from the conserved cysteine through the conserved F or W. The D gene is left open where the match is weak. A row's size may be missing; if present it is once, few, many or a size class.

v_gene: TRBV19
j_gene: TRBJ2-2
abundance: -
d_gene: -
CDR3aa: CASSPETANTGELFF
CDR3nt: TGTGCCAGTTCTCCGGAGACAGCGAACACCGGGGAGCTGTTTTTT

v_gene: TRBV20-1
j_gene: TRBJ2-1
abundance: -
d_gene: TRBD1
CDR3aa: CGRGRGNEQFF
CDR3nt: TGCGGCAGGGGGCGAGGGAATGAGCAGTTCTTC

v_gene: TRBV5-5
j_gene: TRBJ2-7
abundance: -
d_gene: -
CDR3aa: CASSSGQIYEQYF
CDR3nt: TGTGCCAGCAGCAGCGGACAGATCTACGAGCAGTACTTC

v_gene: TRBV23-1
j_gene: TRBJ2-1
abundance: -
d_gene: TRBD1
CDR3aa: CASSHPYLDREVSDEQFF
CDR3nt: TGCGCCAGCAGTCATCCCTACCTGGACAGGGAGGTTTCGGATGAGCAGTTCTTC

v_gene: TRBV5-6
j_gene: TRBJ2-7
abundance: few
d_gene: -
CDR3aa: CASSPGRTYEQYF
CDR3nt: TGTGCCAGCAGCCCTGGGAGGACCTACGAGCAGTACTTC

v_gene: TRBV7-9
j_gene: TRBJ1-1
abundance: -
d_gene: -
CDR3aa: CASSPQLGQTNTEAFF
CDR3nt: TGTGCCAGCAGCCCCCAACTAGGGCAAACTAACACTGAAGCTTTCTTT

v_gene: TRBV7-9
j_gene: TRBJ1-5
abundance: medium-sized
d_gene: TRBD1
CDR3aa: CASSNPRDSHNQPQHF
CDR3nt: TGTGCCAGCAGTAACCCCCGGGACAGTCATAATCAGCCCCAGCATTTT

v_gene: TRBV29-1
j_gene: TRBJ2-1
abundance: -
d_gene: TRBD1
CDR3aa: CSVTGTELYNEQFF
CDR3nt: TGCAGCGTCACCGGGACAGAGCTTTACAATGAGCAGTTCTTC

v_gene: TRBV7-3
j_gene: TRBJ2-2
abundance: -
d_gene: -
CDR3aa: CASARAGNTGELFF
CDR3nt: TGTGCCAGCGCTCGAGCGGGGAACACCGGGGAGCTGTTTTTT

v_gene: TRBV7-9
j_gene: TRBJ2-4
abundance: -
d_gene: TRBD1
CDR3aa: CASSSPGQGFVAKNIQYF
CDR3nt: TGTGCCAGCAGCTCCCCGGGACAGGGGTTTGTCGCCAAAAACATTCAGTACTTC

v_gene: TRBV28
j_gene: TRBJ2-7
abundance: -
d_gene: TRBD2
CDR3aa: CASSLSGSGDEQYF
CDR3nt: TGTGCCAGCAGTCTCAGCGGGAGCGGGGACGAGCAGTACTTC

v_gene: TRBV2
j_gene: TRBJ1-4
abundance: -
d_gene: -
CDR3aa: CASGGTSINEKLFF
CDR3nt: TGTGCCAGCGGGGGGACTTCCATTAATGAAAAACTGTTTTTT

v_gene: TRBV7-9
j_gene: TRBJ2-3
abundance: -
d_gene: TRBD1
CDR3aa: CASSLGQGSGFITDTQYF
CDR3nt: TGTGCCAGCAGCTTGGGACAGGGATCTGGTTTTATCACAGATACGCAGTATTTT

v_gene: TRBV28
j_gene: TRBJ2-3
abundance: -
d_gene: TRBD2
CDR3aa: CASSLSEVLASLNF
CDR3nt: TGTGCCAGCAGTTTAAGTGAGGTACTAGCGAGCTTGAATTTT

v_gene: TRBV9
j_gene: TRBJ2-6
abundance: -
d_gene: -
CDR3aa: CASSVESGANVLTF
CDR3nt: TGTGCCAGCAGCGTGGAGTCTGGGGCCAACGTCCTGACTTTC

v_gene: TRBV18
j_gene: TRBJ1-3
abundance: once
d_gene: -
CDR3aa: CASSGRGSGNTIYF
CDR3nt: TGTGCCAGCTCCGGGCGGGGTTCTGGAAACACCATATATTTT

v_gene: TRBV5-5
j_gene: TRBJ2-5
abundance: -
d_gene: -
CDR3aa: CASSPSFGGRETQYF
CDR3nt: TGTGCCAGCAGCCCATCGTTTGGAGGTCGCGAGACCCAGTACTTC

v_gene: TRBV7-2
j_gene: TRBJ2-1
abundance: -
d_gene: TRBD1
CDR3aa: CASSLMGTGHNEQFF
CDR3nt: TGTGCCAGCAGCTTAATGGGGACAGGTCACAATGAGCAGTTCTTC

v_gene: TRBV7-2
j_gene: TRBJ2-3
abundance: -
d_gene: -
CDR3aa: CASSLFSGGDTQYF
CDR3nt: TGTGCCAGCAGCTTATTTAGCGGTGGCGATACGCAGTATTTT

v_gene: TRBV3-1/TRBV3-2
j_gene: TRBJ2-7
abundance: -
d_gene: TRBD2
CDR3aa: CASSQQLAGGYEQYF
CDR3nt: TGTGCCAGCAGCCAACAACTAGCGGGGGGCTACGAGCAGTACTTC

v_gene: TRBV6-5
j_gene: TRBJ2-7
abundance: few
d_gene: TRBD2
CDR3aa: CAGQGGAGEQYF
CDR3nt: TGTGCCGGCCAGGGAGGGGCTGGGGAGCAGTACTTC

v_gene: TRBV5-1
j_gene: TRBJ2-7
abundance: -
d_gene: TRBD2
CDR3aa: CASSSSGTNYEQYF
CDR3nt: TGCGCCAGCAGCTCATCCGGGACTAACTACGAGCAGTACTTC

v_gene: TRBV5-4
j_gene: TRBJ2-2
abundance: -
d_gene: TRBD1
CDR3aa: CASSGQGSTNTGELFF
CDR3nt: TGTGCCAGCAGTGGACAGGGTTCAACAAACACCGGGGAGCTGTTTTTT

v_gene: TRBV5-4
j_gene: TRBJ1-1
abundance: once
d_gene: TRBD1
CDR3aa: CASSLNRGGGNTEAFF
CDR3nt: TGTGCCAGCAGCCTGAACAGGGGAGGTGGGAACACTGAAGCTTTCTTT

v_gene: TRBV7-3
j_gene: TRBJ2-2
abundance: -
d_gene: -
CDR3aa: CASSFDSNTGELFF
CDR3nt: TGTGCCAGCAGCTTCGACAGTAACACCGGGGAGCTGTTTTTT

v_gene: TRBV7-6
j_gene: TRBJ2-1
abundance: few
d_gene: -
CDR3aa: CASSLEASVNEQFF
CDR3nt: TGTGCCAGCAGCTTAGAGGCTAGCGTAAATGAGCAGTTCTTC

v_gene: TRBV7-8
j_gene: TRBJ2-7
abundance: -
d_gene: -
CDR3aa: CASSLPAGFTYEQYF
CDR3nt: TGTGCCAGCAGCTTACCTGCAGGGTTTACCTACGAGCAGTACTTC

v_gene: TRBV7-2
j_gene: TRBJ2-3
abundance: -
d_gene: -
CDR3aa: CASSLVRSQGTDTQYF
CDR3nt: TGTGCCAGCAGCTTAGTAAGGTCGCAGGGCACAGATACGCAGTATTTT

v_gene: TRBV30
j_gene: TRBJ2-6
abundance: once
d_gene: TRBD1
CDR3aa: CAWSLQGWANVLTF
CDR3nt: TGTGCCTGGAGCTTACAGGGGTGGGCCAACGTCCTGACTTTC

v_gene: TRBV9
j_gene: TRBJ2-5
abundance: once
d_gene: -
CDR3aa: CASSAHGGLETQYF
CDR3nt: TGTGCCAGCAGCGCGCACGGGGGGCTGGAGACCCAGTACTTC

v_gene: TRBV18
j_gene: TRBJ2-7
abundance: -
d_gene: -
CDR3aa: CASSPTASYEQYF
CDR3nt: TGTGCCAGCTCACCAACAGCCTCCTACGAGCAGTACTTC

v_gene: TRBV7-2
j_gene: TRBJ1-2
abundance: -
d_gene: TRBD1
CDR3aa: CASSAGQGNYGYTF
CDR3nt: TGTGCCAGCAGCGCCGGACAGGGCAATTATGGCTACACCTTC

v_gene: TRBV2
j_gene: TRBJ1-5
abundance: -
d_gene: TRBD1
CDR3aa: CASSGQGGPNQPQHF
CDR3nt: TGTGCCAGCAGTGGGCAGGGGGGACCCAATCAGCCCCAGCATTTT

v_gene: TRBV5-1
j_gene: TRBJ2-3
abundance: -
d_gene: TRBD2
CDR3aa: CASSLLTSGGRADTQYF
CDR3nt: TGCGCCAGCAGCTTGTTGACTAGCGGGGGGAGGGCAGATACGCAGTATTTT

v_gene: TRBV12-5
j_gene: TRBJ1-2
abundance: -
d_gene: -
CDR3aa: CASGFAAATPYGYTF
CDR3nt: TGTGCTAGTGGTTTTGCGGCAGCGACGCCCTATGGCTACACCTTC

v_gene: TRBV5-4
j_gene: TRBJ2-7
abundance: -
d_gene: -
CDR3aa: CASSLAGSEQYF
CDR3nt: TGTGCCAGCAGTTTGGCAGGGTCCGAGCAGTACTTC

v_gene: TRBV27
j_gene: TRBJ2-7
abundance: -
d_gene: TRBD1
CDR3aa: CASSSLTTGGSYEQYF
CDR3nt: TGTGCCAGCAGTTCCCTAACGACAGGGGGGTCCTACGAGCAGTACTTC

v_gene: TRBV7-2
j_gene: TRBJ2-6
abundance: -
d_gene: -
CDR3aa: CASSPYTEVASGANVLTF
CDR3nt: TGTGCCAGCAGCCCCTACACTGAGGTTGCCTCTGGGGCCAACGTCCTGACTTTC

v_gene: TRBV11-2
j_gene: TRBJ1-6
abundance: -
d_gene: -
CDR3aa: CASSFSGGSSSYNSPLHF
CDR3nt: TGTGCCAGCAGCTTCAGCGGGGGCTCTAGCTCCTATAATTCACCCCTCCACTTT

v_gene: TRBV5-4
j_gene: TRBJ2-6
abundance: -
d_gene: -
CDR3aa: CASSSPGQSGANVLTF
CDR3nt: TGTGCCAGCAGCTCGCCAGGGCAGTCAGGGGCCAACGTCCTGACTTTC

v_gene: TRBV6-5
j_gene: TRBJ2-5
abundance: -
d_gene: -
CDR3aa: CASSYKRGAETQYF
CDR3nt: TGTGCCAGCAGTTACAAGCGCGGGGCGGAGACCCAGTACTTC

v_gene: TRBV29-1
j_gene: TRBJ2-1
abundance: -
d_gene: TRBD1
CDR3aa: CSVPHPGQGIYEQFF
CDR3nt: TGCAGCGTTCCCCACCCGGGACAGGGGATCTATGAGCAGTTCTTC

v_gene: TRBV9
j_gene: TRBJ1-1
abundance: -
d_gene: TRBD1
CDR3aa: CASSVEGARYAFF
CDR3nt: TGTGCCAGCAGCGTGGAGGGGGCGAGGTATGCTTTCTTT

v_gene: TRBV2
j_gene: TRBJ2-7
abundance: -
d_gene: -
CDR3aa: CASSAGSYSYEQYF
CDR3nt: TGTGCCAGCAGTGCGGGTAGCTACTCCTACGAGCAGTACTTC

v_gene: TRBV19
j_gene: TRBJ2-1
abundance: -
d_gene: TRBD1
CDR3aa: CASSIDGGQTFNEQFF
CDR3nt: TGTGCCAGTAGTATCGATGGGGGACAGACTTTTAATGAGCAGTTCTTC

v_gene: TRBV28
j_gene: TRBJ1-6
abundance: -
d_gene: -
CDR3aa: CASSLAGSGINSPLHF
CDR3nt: TGTGCCAGCAGTTTAGCGGGGTCTGGGATTAATTCACCCCTCCACTTT

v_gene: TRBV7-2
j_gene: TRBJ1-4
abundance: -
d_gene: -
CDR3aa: CASSLVAASNEKLFF
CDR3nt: TGTGCCAGCAGCTTAGTTGCAGCGTCTAATGAAAAACTGTTTTTT

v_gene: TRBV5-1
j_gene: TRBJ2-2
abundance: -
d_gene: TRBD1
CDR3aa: CASSLGQGNGELFF
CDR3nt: TGCGCCAGCAGCTTGGGACAGGGGAACGGGGAGCTGTTTTTT

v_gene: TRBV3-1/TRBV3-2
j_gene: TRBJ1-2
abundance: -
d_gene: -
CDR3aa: CASSLTGQDYGYTF
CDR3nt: TGTGCCAGCAGCCTAACAGGGCAGGACTATGGCTACACCTTC

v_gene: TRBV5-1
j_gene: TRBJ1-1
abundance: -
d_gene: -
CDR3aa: CASSARGNTEAFF
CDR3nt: TGCGCCAGCAGCGCTAGGGGGAACACTGAAGCTTTCTTT